This passage covers 21 T cell receptor beta chains from one sample sequenced in a study of T cell changes during pregnancy in multiple sclerosis. Method: immunoSEQ multiplex PCR; TCRdb's copy keeps in-frame clones and lacks some. Of approximately 34,000 clones listed, around 90% are singletons. The sample consisted of CD8+ T cells from peripheral blood mononuclear cells, taken after pregnancy. The receptors shown here come from a female donor with multiple sclerosis, enrolled in a pregnancy study.

This clone was seen a single time. The V and J genes are TRBV27 and TRBJ2-7; D possibly corresponds to TRBD1 (6 bases). Germline assignment: CDR1 MNHEY and CDR2 SMNVEV (reference sequence). V was pared by 5 bases and J by 6 bases, with 14 bases between. This CDR3 region has 13 residues. The CDR3 DNA follows: TGTGCCAGCAGTATACACAGGGTTTCCGAGCAGTACTTC. Translating gives CASSIHRVSEQYF.

This chain joins TRBV11-2 and TRBJ1-2; 9 nucleotides align to TRBD1. Germline trimming cut 5 bases from V and 0 bases from J; bases unmatched to any gene: 4. Germline values: CDR1 SGHAT, CDR2 FQNNGV. This CDR3 has 15 residues. CDR3 residues: CASSPRTGANYGYTF. In DNA, the CDR3 is TGTGCCAGCAGCCCCCGGACAGGGGCTAACTATGGCTACACCTTC.

The J gene is TRBJ2-1, the V gene TRBV6-4, with TRBD2 as a possible D gene (7 bases). CDR1 and CDR2 (germline): MRHNA, SNTAGT. Trimming shortened V by 6 bases and J by 7 bases, and 19 bases separated the two germline ends. The CDR3 contains 15 residues. The CDR3 nucleotides read TGTGCCAGCAGCAAGCACGGGGAGGGGGGGAATGAGCAGTTCTTC. This translates into CASSKHGEGGNEQFF.

V and J are TRBV7-8 and TRBJ1-5; 7 bases align to TRBD1. Germline V CDR1 and CDR2: SGHVS, FQNEAQ. This CDR3 has 15 residues. Trimming took 3 bases from V and 1 from J; bases not matched to a gene: 3. The DNA for the CDR3 is TGTGCCAGCAGCTTGAACAGGGGCAGCAATCAGCCCCAGCATTTT. Encoded protein: CASSLNRGSNQPQHF.

The chain uses TRBV29-1 and TRBJ1-1; D not resolved. This CDR3 comprises 11 residues. V was shortened by 6 bases and J by 5 bases, with 10 bases between the two germline ends. From germline, CDR1 is SQVTM and CDR2 ANQGSEA. The CDR3 spells CSVPRETEAFF. The CDR3 DNA sequence: TGCAGCGTCCCCCGGGAGACTGAAGCTTTCTTT. Filled out from reference TRBV29-1 and TRBJ1-1, the complete variable domain reads SAVISQKPSRDICQRGTSLTIQCQVDSQVTMMFWYRQQPGQSLTLIATANQGSEATYESGFVIDKFPISRPNLTFSTLTVSNMSPEDSSIYLCSVPRETEAFFGQGTRLTVV.

The chain uses TRBV7-9 and TRBJ2-7; tentative D call: TRBD1 (6 bases). CDR3 size: 15 residues. Germline-derived CDR1 and CDR2 are SEHNR and FQNEAQ (reference sequence). V was cut by 5 bases and J by 0 bases, with 14 bases left in between. The CDR3: CASSTTGSSSYEQYF. The CDR3 nucleotides are TGTGCCAGCAGCACGACAGGCTCGAGCTCCTACGAGCAGTACTTC.

The chain has TRBV9 and TRBJ2-5, with no clear D. CDR1 is SGDLS and CDR2 is YYNGEE in the germline V gene. Trimming pared 0 bases from V and 2 bases from J, leaving 8 bases between. This CDR3 is built from 14 residues. The CDR3 reads CASSVGLSQETQYF. The CDR3 coding sequence is TGTGCCAGCAGCGTAGGGCTCAGTCAAGAGACCCAGTACTTC.

Concerning this clone itself: A read error may account for a junction end that differs from germline. V is TRBV5-4 and J is TRBJ1-1, with D perhaps TRBD1 (6 bases). The CDR3 length is 14 residues. Germline V gene lookup returns CDR1 SGHNT and CDR2 YYREEE (reference sequence). The CDR3 is CASSYRTANSEAFF. The CDR3 nucleotides are TGTGCCAGCAGCTACCGGACAGCGAACAGTGAAGCTTTCTTT.

The chain has TRBV7-3 and TRBJ1-6; 7 bases align to TRBD1. Germline-derived CDR1 and CDR2 are SGHTA and FQGTGA. Trimming cost V 5 bases and J 0 bases; bases outside gene matches: 4. The CDR3 length is 16 residues. DNA of the CDR3: TGTGCCAGCAGCCTACAGGGGAGCTCCTATAATTCACCCCTCCACTTT. This codes for CASSLQGSSYNSPLHF.

The chain carries TRBV7-9 and TRBJ2-1; 8 bases line up with TRBD1. The germline gives CDR1 SEHNR, CDR2 FQNEAQ (reference sequence). The V gene end was trimmed by 5 bases and the J gene end by 7 bases; junction bases not matched to a gene: 7. This CDR3 comprises 14 residues. In DNA, the CDR3 is TGTGCCAGCAGCCCGCCGGACAGGGTTAATGAGCAGTTCTTC. Encoded protein: CASSPPDRVNEQFF.

The chain employs TRBV7-6 and TRBJ2-5, with 12 bases fitting TRBD2. This CDR3 has 16 residues. Germline CDR1 SGHVS, CDR2 FNYEAQ. V gave up 3 bases and J gave up 1 base; unmatched junction bases: 3. This chain's CDR3 is CASSFRTSGVQETQYF. The CDR3 bases are TGTGCCAGCAGCTTTAGGACTAGCGGGGTCCAAGAGACCCAGTACTTC.

In its sample, this clone was seen once. The chain couples TRBV19 to TRBJ2-3, with TRBD1 matching 7 bases. CDR3 length: 14 residues. Trimming cost V 4 bases and J 1 base; bases outside gene matches: 2. CDR1 and CDR2 (germline): LNHDA, SQIVND (reference sequence). CDR3 sequence reads: CASSNTGGTDTQYF. In DNA, the CDR3 is TGTGCCAGTAGTAATACAGGGGGCACAGATACGCAGTATTTT. Together with reference TRBV19 and TRBJ2-3, the CDR3 gives the full variable domain: DGGITQSPKYLFRKEGQNVTLSCEQNLNHDAMYWYRQDPGQGLRLIYYSQIVNDFQKGDIAEGYSVSREKKESFPLTVTSAQKNPTAFYLCASSNTGGTDTQYFGPGTRLTVL.

V and J are TRBV2 and TRBJ1-2, with a tentative D call TRBD1 (6 bases). The CDR3 is 13 residues long. Germline-derived CDR1 and CDR2 are SNHLY and FYNNEI. Trimming took 2 bases from V and 7 from J, leaving 11 bases between them. The CDR3 DNA reads TGTGCCAGCAGTGAATTGAGGGGGGGTGGCTACACCTTC. Translating it yields CASSELRGGGYTF.

The chain employs TRBV5-5 and TRBJ2-1; 7 positions agree with TRBD1. The J segment lost 7 bases and the V segment lost 0 bases, leaving 4 bases of the junction unmatched. Per the germline V gene, CDR1 is SGHKS and CDR2 is YYEKEE (reference sequence). The CDR3 loop spans 14 amino acids. CDR3 nucleotides: TGTGCCAGCAGCTTGGTATCAGGGGGTAATGAGCAGTTCTTC. Translation: CASSLVSGGNEQFF.

Comments on this clone: The junction departs from the called germline gene at one end, perhaps through a read error. The rearrangement joins TRBV5-6 to TRBJ2-7; weak D call: TRBD1 (6 bases). Germline V gives CDR1 SGHDT, CDR2 YYEEEE. CDR3 length: 13 amino acids. Here the CDR3 reads CASSLPAFAGEDF. Written as DNA, the CDR3 is TGTGCCAGCAGCTTGCCCGCTTTCGCAGGGGAAGACTTC.

The chain combines TRBV7-3 with TRBJ1-1, with a weak D call TRBD1 (6 bases). Trimming removed 0 bases from V and 9 bases from J, with 17 bases in between. The CDR3 is 15 amino acids. Germline-derived CDR1 and CDR2 are SGHTA and FQGTGA. CDR3 in amino acids: CASSLTGRSDSQAFF. The CDR3 coding sequence is TGTGCCAGCAGCTTAACGGGGCGGTCGGACAGCCAAGCTTTCTTT.

V usage is TRBV9 and J usage is TRBJ2-7; TRBD1 matches at 8 bases. This CDR3 contains 15 residues. The germline V gene has CDR1 SGDLS and CDR2 YYNGEE. Unmatched junction bases numbered 7, after V lost 3 bases and J lost 2 bases. CDR3 nucleotide sequence: TGTGCCAGCAGCGCCGCACCGGGACAGGCCTACGAGCAGTACTTC. This codes for CASSAAPGQAYEQYF.

This sequence joins TRBV7-2 and TRBJ1-1, with 8 positions matching TRBD1. V shed 5 bases, J shed 4 bases, and the junction held 3 bases outside the gene matches. The germline CDR1 and CDR2 sequences are SGHTA and FQGNSA. The CDR3 totals 13 residues. CDR3 sequence (DNA): TGTGCCAGCAGCCTTACAGGGGGCACTGAAGCTTTCTTT. Its translation: CASSLTGGTEAFF. The full variable domain, its missing parts supplied by reference TRBV7-2 and TRBJ1-1, is GAGVSQSPSNKVTEKGKDVELRCDPISGHTALYWYRQSLGQGLEFLIYFQGNSAPDKSGLPSDRFSAERTGGSVSTLTIQRTQQEDSAVYLCASSLTGGTEAFFGQGTRLTVV.

Only one count was recorded for this clone. The genes are TRBV5-4 and TRBJ1-2; 10 bases agree with TRBD1. The junction had 6 bases not matched to a gene; V was cut back by 4 bases and J by 0 bases. The CDR3 contains 16 residues. Germline V gives CDR1 SGHNT, CDR2 YYREEE (reference sequence). CDR3 sequence reads: CASSPGTGATNYGYTF. Written as DNA, the CDR3 is TGTGCCAGCAGCCCGGGGACAGGGGCGACTAACTATGGCTACACCTTC.

The chain carries TRBV7-9 and TRBJ1-2; 11 positions match TRBD1. Trimming took 2 bases from V and 8 from J; bases not matched to a gene: 7. CDR1 is SEHNR and CDR2 is FQNEAQ in the germline V gene (reference sequence). There are 15 residues in the CDR3. For the CDR3, the DNA is TGTGCCAGCAGCTTAACGGGACAGGGGGTCGTGGGCTACACCTTC. It is translated as CASSLTGQGVVGYTF.

This chain uses TRBV27 with TRBJ1-1; 8 bases align to TRBD1. This CDR3 is built from 13 residues. The trim removed 5 bases at V and 5 bases at J, leaving 4 bases unmatched. Per germline, CDR1 MNHEY and CDR2 SMNVEV (reference sequence). CDR3 DNA: TGTGCCAGCAGTCAGGGGGCCTGGACTGAAGCTTTCTTT. Amino acids: CASSQGAWTEAFF.